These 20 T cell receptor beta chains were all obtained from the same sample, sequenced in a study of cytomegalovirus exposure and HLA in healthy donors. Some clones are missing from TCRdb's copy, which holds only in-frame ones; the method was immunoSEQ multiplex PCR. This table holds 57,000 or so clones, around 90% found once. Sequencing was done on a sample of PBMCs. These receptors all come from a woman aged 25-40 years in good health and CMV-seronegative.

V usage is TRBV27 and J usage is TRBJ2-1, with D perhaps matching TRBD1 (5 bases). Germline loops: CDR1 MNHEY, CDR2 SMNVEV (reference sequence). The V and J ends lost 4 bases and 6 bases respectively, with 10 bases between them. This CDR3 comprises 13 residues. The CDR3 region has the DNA TGTGCCAGCAGTTCTACCAGGGCCAATGAGCAGTTCTTC. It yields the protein CASSSTRANEQFF.

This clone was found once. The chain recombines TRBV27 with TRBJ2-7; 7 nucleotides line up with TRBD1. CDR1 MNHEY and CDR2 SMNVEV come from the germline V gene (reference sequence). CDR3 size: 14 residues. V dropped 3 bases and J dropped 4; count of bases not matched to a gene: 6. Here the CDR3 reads CASSFLDRTYEQYF. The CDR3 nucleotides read TGTGCCAGCAGTTTCCTGGACAGGACTTACGAGCAGTACTTC.

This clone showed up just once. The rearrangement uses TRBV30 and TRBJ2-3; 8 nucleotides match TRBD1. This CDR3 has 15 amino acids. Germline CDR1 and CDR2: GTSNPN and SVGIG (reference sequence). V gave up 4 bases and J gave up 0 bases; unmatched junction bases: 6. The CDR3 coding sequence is TGTGCCTGGACCCTCGGACAGGGCAGCACAGATACGCAGTATTTT. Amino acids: CAWTLGQGSTDTQYF.

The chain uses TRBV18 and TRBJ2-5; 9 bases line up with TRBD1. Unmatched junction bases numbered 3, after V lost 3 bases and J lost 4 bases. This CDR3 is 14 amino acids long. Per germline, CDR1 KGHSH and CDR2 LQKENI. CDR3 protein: CASSPDRGGETQYF. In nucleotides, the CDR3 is TGTGCCAGCTCACCGGACAGGGGAGGAGAGACCCAGTACTTC. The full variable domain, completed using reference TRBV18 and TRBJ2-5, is NAGVMQNPRHLVRRRGQEARLRCSPMKGHSHVYWYRQLPEEGLKFMVYLQKENIIDESGMPKERFSAEFPKEGPSILRIQQVVRGDSAAYFCASSPDRGGETQYFGPGTRLLVL.

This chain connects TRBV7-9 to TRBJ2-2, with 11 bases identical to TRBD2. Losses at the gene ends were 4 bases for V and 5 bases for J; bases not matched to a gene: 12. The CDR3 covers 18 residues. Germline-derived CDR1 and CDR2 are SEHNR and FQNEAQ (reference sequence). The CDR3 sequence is CASSSPLLAGVGTGELFF. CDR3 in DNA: TGTGCCAGCAGCTCCCCTTTACTAGCGGGAGTTGGAACCGGGGAGCTGTTTTTT.

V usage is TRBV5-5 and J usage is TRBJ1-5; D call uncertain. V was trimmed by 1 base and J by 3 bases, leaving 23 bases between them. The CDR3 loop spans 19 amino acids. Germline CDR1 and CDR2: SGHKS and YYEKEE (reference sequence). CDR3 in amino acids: CASSLIGLGSSWFNQPQHF. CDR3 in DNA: TGTGCCAGCAGCTTGATAGGGCTAGGGAGTTCTTGGTTCAATCAGCCCCAGCATTTT.

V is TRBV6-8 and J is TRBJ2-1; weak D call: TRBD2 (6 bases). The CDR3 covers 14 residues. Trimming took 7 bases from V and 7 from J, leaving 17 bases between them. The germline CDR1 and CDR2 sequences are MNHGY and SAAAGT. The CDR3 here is CASTEGRDWNEQFF. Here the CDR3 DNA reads TGTGCCAGCACGGAGGGGCGGGATTGGAATGAGCAGTTCTTC.

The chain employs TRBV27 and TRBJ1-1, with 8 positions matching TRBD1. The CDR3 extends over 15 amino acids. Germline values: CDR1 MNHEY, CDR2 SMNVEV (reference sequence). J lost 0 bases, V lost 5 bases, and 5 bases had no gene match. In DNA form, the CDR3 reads TGTGCCAGCAGTAGAGACAGGGGACTGAACACTGAAGCTTTCTTT. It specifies CASSRDRGLNTEAFF.

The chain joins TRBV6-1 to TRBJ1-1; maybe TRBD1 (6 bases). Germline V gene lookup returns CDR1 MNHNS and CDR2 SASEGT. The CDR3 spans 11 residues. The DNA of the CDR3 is TGTTCGGACAGAGGCGACACTGAAGCTTTCTTT. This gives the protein CSDRGDTEAFF.

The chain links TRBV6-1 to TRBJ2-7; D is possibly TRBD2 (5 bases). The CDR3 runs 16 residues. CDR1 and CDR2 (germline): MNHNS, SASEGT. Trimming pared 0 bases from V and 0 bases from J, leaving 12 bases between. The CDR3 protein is CASSEAWTGSSYEQYF. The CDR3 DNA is TGTGCCAGCAGTGAAGCATGGACGGGGTCCTCCTACGAGCAGTACTTC.

The CDR3: CASLQPGSNQETQYF. DNA of the CDR3: TGTGCCAGCCTCCAACCCGGGAGCAACCAAGAGACCCAGTACTTC. The chain carries TRBV6-6 and TRBJ2-5; TRBD2 might be the D (6 bases). The CDR3 totals 15 residues. Germline CDR1 and CDR2: MNHNY and SVGAGI (reference sequence). The V end was cut by 8 bases, the J end by 0 bases, with 16 bases between.

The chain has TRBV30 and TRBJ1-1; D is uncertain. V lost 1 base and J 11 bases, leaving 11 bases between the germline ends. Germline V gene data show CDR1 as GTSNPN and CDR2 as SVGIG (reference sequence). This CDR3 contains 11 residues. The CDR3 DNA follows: TGTGCCTGGAGTGATCCCCGAGGGGCTTTCTTT. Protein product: CAWSDPRGAFF.

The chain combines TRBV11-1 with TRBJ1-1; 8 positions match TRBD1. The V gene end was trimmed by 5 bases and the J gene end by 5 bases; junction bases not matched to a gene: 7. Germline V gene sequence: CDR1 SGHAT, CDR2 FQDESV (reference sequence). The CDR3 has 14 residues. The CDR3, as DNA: TGTGCCAGCAGCCTGACAGGGGCTCGTACTGAAGCTTTCTTT. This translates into CASSLTGARTEAFF.

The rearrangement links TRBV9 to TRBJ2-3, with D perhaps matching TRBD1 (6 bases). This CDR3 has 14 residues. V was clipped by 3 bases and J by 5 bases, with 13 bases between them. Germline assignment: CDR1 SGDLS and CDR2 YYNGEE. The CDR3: CASSASDRKDTQYF. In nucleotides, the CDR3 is TGTGCCAGCAGCGCCTCCGACAGGAAAGATACGCAGTATTTT.

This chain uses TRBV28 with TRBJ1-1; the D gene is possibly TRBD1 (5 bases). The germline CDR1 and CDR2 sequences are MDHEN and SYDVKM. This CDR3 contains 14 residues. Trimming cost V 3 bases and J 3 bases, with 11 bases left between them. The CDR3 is CASSLAGKDTEAFF. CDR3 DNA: TGTGCCAGCAGTTTGGCAGGGAAGGACACTGAAGCTTTCTTT.

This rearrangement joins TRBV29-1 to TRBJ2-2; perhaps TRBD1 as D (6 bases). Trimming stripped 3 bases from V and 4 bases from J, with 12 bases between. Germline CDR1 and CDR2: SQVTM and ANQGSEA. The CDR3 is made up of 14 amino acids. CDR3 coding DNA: TGCAGCGTTGACGGTCAGGGGACCACCGGGGAGCTGTTTTTT. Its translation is CSVDGQGTTGELFF.

The CDR3: CASSDGDRGIKAFF. The CDR3 DNA is TGTGCCAGCAGCGACGGGGACAGGGGGATCAAAGCTTTCTTT. The rearrangement uses TRBV7-9 and TRBJ1-1; 11 nucleotides line up with TRBD1. Germline V gives CDR1 SEHNR, CDR2 FQNEAQ (reference sequence). The CDR3 has 14 residues. V was clipped by 5 bases and J by 9 bases; unmatched bases: 8.

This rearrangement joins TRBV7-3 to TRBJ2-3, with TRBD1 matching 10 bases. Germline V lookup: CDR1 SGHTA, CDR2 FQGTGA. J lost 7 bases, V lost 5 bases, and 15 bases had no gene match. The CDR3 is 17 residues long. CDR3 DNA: TGTGCCAGCAGCCCAAACGCCGGGACAGGGGCAGGGAATACGCAGTATTTT. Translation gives CASSPNAGTGAGNTQYF.

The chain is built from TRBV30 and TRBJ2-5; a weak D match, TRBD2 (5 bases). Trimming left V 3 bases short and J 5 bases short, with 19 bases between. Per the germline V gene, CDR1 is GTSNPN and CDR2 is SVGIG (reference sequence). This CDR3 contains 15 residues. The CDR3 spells CAWSSGGLSGETQYF. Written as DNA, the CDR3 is TGTGCCTGGAGCAGTGGCGGGCTGTCCGGGGAGACCCAGTACTTC.

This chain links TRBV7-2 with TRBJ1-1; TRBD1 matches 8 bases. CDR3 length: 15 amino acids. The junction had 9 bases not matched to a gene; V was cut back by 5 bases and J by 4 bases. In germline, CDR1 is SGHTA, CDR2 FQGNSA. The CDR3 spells CASSIDRGRITEAFF. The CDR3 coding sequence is TGTGCCAGCAGCATTGACAGGGGCCGGATCACTGAAGCTTTCTTT.